The clone carrying this T cell receptor (beta chain) was observed a handful of times. What it recognizes is unknown. Germline CDR1 reads MGHDK; CDR2 reads SYGVNS. The CDR3 loop spans 16 amino acids. The junction had 5 bases not matched to a gene; V was cut back by 1 base and J by 3 bases. The sample originates from a study of response to subunit inactivated influenza vaccine. Study-level points and caveats: Few additional T cells are recruited per seasonal influenza vaccination, authors suggested.

TCRdb called the RT-PCR reads again in MiXCR, with one record for every CDR3 protein. The sample shows a few hundred thousand distinct CDR3 sequences, less than 7.5% of them seen only once. This TCR derives from a man aged 50-75 years who received an inactivated influenza vaccine. The rearrangement links TRBV25-1 to TRBJ2-1, with 8 bases matching TRBD1. Sequencing was performed on PBMCs from blood, taken around 25 months after vaccination. The CDR3 loop reads CASSESTGDFYNEQFF. The CDR3 bases are TGTGCCAGCAGTGAATCGACAGGGGATTTCTACAATGAGCAGTTCTTC.